This record concerns one T cell receptor (beta chain) sequence. Antigen unknown. The investigators amplified TCR beta CDR3 regions from RNA transcripts. The HTBI primer set was used in a first-round RT-PCR of the TCR CDR3. TCRdb re-analysed the multiplex PCR reads in MiXCR, keeping a single row per CDR3 protein. The table includes fewer than 750,000 distinct CDR3 sequences, around 13% detected once. The sample is drawn from a study of T cells in Graves' hyperthyroidism and ophthalmopathy. Study-level results: Most expanded thyroid clonotypes above 0.001 recurred in blood. Model-based prediction identified ophthalmopathy a median 6.5 months prior to its onset. Separating ophthalmopathy from stable hyperthyroidism was achieved by a 13 V-J model.

V trimming: 0 bases; J trimming: 3 bases; junction bases outside the gene matches: 4. This CDR3 contains 16 residues. From germline, CDR1 is SGHRS and CDR2 YFSETQ. The specimen was blood. The V gene is TRBV5-1, the J gene TRBJ2-1; TRBD2 matches 9 bases. The sequence was obtained from a woman in her forties or fifties with Graves' ophthalmopathy. CDR3 in amino acids: CASSLVSGSYYNEQFF. DNA for the CDR3: TGCGCCAGCAGCTTGGTTAGCGGGAGTTACTACAATGAGCAGTTCTTC.